This TCR beta chain emerged from a study of blood T cells in healthy people across ages. General study points: Naive T cell percentage and TCR beta diversity correlated strongly.

As concerns this clonotype: Its antigen is unidentified.

For the second PCR, which ran for 7 to 11 cycles, a sample-barcoded 5' primer and a J-beta primer mix were used. TCRdb ran MiXCR on the 5' RACE reads and lists one entry per CDR3 protein. The sample has 550,000 to 650,000 distinct CDR3 sequences, roughly a quarter seen once. CDR3 length: 15 residues. CDR1 is MNHEY, CDR2 SMNVEV, per germline (reference sequence). These records were also assigned to another study, of T cells of mothers and their children. That work contributes: It was found that thymic selection shapes TCR recombination output similarly in related and unrelated pairs. Evidence of persistent microchimeric T cell clones was absent.

The receptor comes from a boy aged 2 to 10 in good health. Sequences were obtained from blood. This chain connects TRBV27 to TRBJ2-5, with 8 bases identical to TRBD1. The end of the DNA is better explained by TRBJ2-7, so the J call may be wrong. This CDR3 reads CASSPRQGISYEQYF. CDR3 coding DNA: TGTGCCAGCAGTCCCAGACAGGGGATCTCCTACGAGCAGTACTTC.